The present TCR beta chain was sequenced within a study of blood T cell repertoires in COVID-19. Study summary: COVID-19 samples, acute and convalescent, were from the United States, Italy and Spain. The cDNA or gDNA used as material had been derived from T cells, B-cell-depleted T cells, or PBMCs.

Original data processing: From reference gene primer amplification, estimates of nucleated cell counts were derived. Clones were read by immunoSEQ multiplex PCR, and TCRdb kept only the in-frame ones, dropping some. Clone size and V and J calls were adopted from that table, with D and trimming inferred from the DNA. The repertoire includes around 190,000 clones, 65% to 90% of them detected once, and around 14% sits in the top ten. CDR3 length: 14 residues. Trimming took off 6 bases at V and 0 bases at J, with 9 bases between the two ends. Germline CDR1 WSHSY, CDR2 SAAADI. This chain links TRBV10-2 with TRBJ2-1, with a weak D call TRBD2 (6 bases). This receptor was taken from a human donor in a cohort sampled during active COVID-19. The material sequenced was peripheral blood. This CDR3 is CASRAAGSYNEQFF. CDR3 DNA sequence: TGCGCCAGCAGAGCAGCGGGCTCCTACAATGAGCAGTTCTTC.